This T cell receptor (beta chain) was profiled in a study of T-cell reconstitution after alpha-beta-depleted transplantation in children. Using unique molecular identifiers, the investigators prepared the TCRbeta library. TCRdb re-called the PCR reads through MiXCR, storing one row per CDR3 protein. The sample lists about 690,000 distinct CDR3 sequences, roughly 17% occurring once. The table lists this clonotype with many counts. This CDR3 region has 17 residues. The junction had 10 bases not matched to a gene; V was cut back by 0 bases and J by 2 bases. The germline V gene has CDR1 MNHNS and CDR2 SASEGT.

The rearrangement joins TRBV6-1 to TRBJ2-7; 7 nucleotides match TRBD1. Specimen: PBMCs from the stem cell graft donor, collected from the stem cell graft. The clonotype originates from a human donor who donated a stem cell graft to a child with acute myeloid leukemia. CDR3 sequence reads: CASSEAVGQGVAYEQYV. The CDR3, as DNA: TGTGCCAGCAGTGAAGCCGTAGGGCAGGGGGTAGCCTACGAGCAGTACGTC.